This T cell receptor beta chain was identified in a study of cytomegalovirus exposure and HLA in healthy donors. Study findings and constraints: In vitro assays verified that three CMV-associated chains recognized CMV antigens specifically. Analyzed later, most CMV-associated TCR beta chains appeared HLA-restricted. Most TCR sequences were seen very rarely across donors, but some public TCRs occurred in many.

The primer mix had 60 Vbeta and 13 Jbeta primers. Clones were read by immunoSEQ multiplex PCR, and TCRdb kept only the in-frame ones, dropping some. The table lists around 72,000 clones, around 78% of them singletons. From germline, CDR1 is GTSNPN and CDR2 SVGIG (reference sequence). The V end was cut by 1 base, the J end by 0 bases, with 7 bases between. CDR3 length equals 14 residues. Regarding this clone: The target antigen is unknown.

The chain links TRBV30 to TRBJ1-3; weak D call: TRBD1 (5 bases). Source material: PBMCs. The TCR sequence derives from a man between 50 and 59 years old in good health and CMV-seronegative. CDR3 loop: CAWSDRSSGNTIYF. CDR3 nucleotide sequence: TGTGCCTGGAGTGACAGGAGCTCTGGAAACACCATATATTTT.